These T cell receptor beta chains were read from a single sample in a study of blood T cell repertoires in COVID-19. Sequenced by immunoSEQ multiplex PCR; TCRdb stores in-frame clones only, minus some. The top ten hold around 8% of the sample, which has 540,000 or so clones, roughly nine tenths seen once. The sample consisted of peripheral blood. These TCRs come from a woman between 45 and 60 years old with COVID-19, enrolled during active disease. CDR3s include the opening cysteine and the closing phenylalanine or tryptophan. D genes are given only for firm matches. Clone size is stated in some rows and not others, as once, few, many or a class when expanded.

DNA: TGTGCCAGCAGCGAATGGGGGGGACGGATTAACTATGGCTACACCTTC; CDR3: CASSEWGGRINYGYTF; length: 16; D: .; size: .; J: TRBJ1-2; V: TRBV5-6
DNA: TGTGCCATCAGTGAACTCCCCGGACAGGTCCCCAATCAGCCCCAGCATTTT; CDR3: CAISELPGQVPNQPQHF; length: 17; D: TRBD1; size: .; J: TRBJ1-5; V: TRBV10-3
DNA: TGCGCCAGCAGCTTGGCCACAGGGGGCAATGAGCAGTTCTTC; CDR3: CASSLATGGNEQFF; length: 14; D: TRBD1; size: once; J: TRBJ2-1; V: TRBV5-1
DNA: TGCGCCAGCAGCTTAGAGGAGTACACTGAAGCTTTCTTT; CDR3: CASSLEEYTEAFF; length: 13; D: .; size: once; J: TRBJ1-1; V: TRBV5-1
DNA: TGTGCCAGCCGTGCACAGGCTGTCTCCTACGAGCAGTACTTC; CDR3: CASRAQAVSYEQYF; length: 14; D: .; size: .; J: TRBJ2-7; V: TRBV28
DNA: TGTGCCAGCAGTAAAGGTCCGGGACAAAGCTCCTACGAGCAGTACTTC; CDR3: CASSKGPGQSSYEQYF; length: 16; D: .; size: .; J: TRBJ2-7; V: TRBV6-1
DNA: TGCGCCAGCAGCGTGACAGGGGGTAAAGCTTTCTTT; CDR3: CASSVTGGKAFF; length: 12; D: TRBD1; size: .; J: TRBJ1-1; V: TRBV5-1
DNA: TGTGCCAGCAGCAGACCCGGGGGGGACTATGGCTACACCTTC; CDR3: CASSRPGGDYGYTF; length: 14; D: .; size: .; J: TRBJ1-2; V: TRBV21-1
DNA: TGTGCCAGCTCGGAGGACAGGAACACTGAAGCTTTCTTT; CDR3: CASSEDRNTEAFF; length: 13; D: .; size: .; J: TRBJ1-1; V: TRBV18
DNA: TGTGCCATCACAAAGGGGGCTACGAACACCGGGGAGCTGTTTTTT; CDR3: CAITKGATNTGELFF; length: 15; D: TRBD1; size: .; J: TRBJ2-2; V: TRBV10-3
DNA: TGTGCCAGCTCACCCGACAAGGTCTATGGCTACACCTTC; CDR3: CASSPDKVYGYTF; length: 13; D: .; size: .; J: TRBJ1-2; V: TRBV18
DNA: TGTGCCAGCAGCCCTGATAGCGGGGGCACAGATACGCAGTATTTT; CDR3: CASSPDSGGTDTQYF; length: 15; D: TRBD2; size: .; J: TRBJ2-3; V: TRBV9
DNA: TGTGCCAGCAGCCCCCCGTCCCCAGGGCAAACTGAAGCTTTCTTT; CDR3: CASSPPSPGQTEAFF; length: 15; D: .; size: .; J: TRBJ1-1; V: TRBV3-1/TRBV3-2
DNA: TGTGCCAGCAGTGCGGAGCGGAGCACAGGCTACACCTTC; CDR3: CASSAERSTGYTF; length: 13; D: .; size: .; J: TRBJ1-2; V: TRBV11-1
DNA: TGCGCCAGCAGCTTGGGACAGGGAGTAAACACCATATATTTT; CDR3: CASSLGQGVNTIYF; length: 14; D: TRBD1; size: few; J: TRBJ1-3; V: TRBV5-1
DNA: TGTGCCAGCAGCTTAGGATTACAGTACGAGCAGTACTTC; CDR3: CASSLGLQYEQYF; length: 13; D: .; size: .; J: TRBJ2-7; V: TRBV11-1
DNA: TGCGCCAGCAGCTCCATGACAGGTAACGTTGAAGCTTTTTTT; CDR3: CASSSMTGNVEAFF; length: 14; D: .; size: .; J: TRBJ1-1; V: TRBV5-1
DNA: TGTGCCAGCAGCACCCGACAGGGCGGCAACTATGGCTACACCTTC; CDR3: CASSTRQGGNYGYTF; length: 15; D: TRBD1; size: .; J: TRBJ1-2; V: TRBV9
DNA: TGTGCCAGCAGTAAGCGGGGGGGCGAAGATACGCAGTATTTT; CDR3: CASSKRGGEDTQYF; length: 14; D: TRBD2; size: .; J: TRBJ2-3; V: TRBV28
DNA: TGTGCCAGCAGCCTTACATCTTCCCCCTACACTGAAGCTTTCTTT; CDR3: CASSLTSSPYTEAFF; length: 15; D: .; size: .; J: TRBJ1-1; V: TRBV11-1
DNA: TGCAGTGCTAGTTTACAGGGGGCATGGGAGACCCAGTACTTC; CDR3: CSASLQGAWETQYF; length: 14; D: TRBD1; size: few; J: TRBJ2-5; V: TRBV20-1
DNA: TGTGCCAGCAGCCGACAGGGGGCTAGGGGTGAAAAACTGTTTTTT; CDR3: CASSRQGARGEKLFF; length: 15; D: TRBD1; size: once; J: TRBJ1-4; V: TRBV6-5
DNA: TGTGCCAGCAGCCCCGAAACGGCAGGGGACAATGAGCAGTTCTTC; CDR3: CASSPETAGDNEQFF; length: 15; D: .; size: once; J: TRBJ2-1; V: TRBV3-1/TRBV3-2
DNA: TGTGCCAGCAGATTGACCGGGACAGGTTTTGAAGCTTTCTTT; CDR3: CASRLTGTGFEAFF; length: 14; D: TRBD1; size: .; J: TRBJ1-1; V: TRBV6-5
DNA: TGTGCCAGCAGCTTTCGGACTAGCGAAGGTACAGATACGCAGTATTTT; CDR3: CASSFRTSEGTDTQYF; length: 16; D: TRBD2; size: .; J: TRBJ2-3; V: TRBV5-4
DNA: TGTGCCAGTAGTATCCTCCCTGGGACTCGGTCCTACGAGCAGTACTTC; CDR3: CASSILPGTRSYEQYF; length: 16; D: .; size: .; J: TRBJ2-7; V: TRBV19
DNA: TGTGCCAGCAGCTCCAGGACAGGAAAGTATGGAGGCTACACCTTC; CDR3: CASSSRTGKYGGYTF; length: 15; D: TRBD1; size: .; J: TRBJ1-2; V: TRBV7-2
DNA: TGTGCCAGCTCCCCCCTAGCGGGGGGCCTTCATGAGCAGTTCTTC; CDR3: CASSPLAGGLHEQFF; length: 15; D: TRBD2; size: .; J: TRBJ2-1; V: TRBV18
DNA: TGTGCCAGCAGCCACGAAGACAGGGCCTACGAGCAGTACTTC; CDR3: CASSHEDRAYEQYF; length: 14; D: TRBD1; size: once; J: TRBJ2-7; V: TRBV16
DNA: TGTGCCAGCAGCGTAGGCGCAGGGACAGCTCTAAATCAGCCCCAGCATTTT; CDR3: CASSVGAGTALNQPQHF; length: 17; D: TRBD1; size: .; J: TRBJ1-5; V: TRBV9
DNA: TGTGCCAGCAGGCCCTACGAGTCGGAGATACCCGCAACTAATGAAAAACTGTTTTTT; CDR3: CASRPYESEIPATNEKLFF; length: 19; D: .; size: .; J: TRBJ1-4; V: TRBV7-9
DNA: TGTGCCAGCAGTTACGGCAGAAAGCAAGAGACCCAGTACTTC; CDR3: CASSYGRKQETQYF; length: 14; D: .; size: .; J: TRBJ2-5; V: TRBV6-5
DNA: TGTGCCAGCAGCGTAGGGGAGGGGAACACTGAAGCTTTCTTT; CDR3: CASSVGEGNTEAFF; length: 14; D: .; size: .; J: TRBJ1-1; V: TRBV9
DNA: TGTGCCAGCAGCCCCCGGAGGGACAGGGGTTACGAGCAGTACTTC; CDR3: CASSPRRDRGYEQYF; length: 15; D: TRBD1; size: .; J: TRBJ2-7; V: TRBV5-5
DNA: TGTGCCAGCGGAAACAGAACCTCCTACGAGCAGTACTTC; CDR3: CASGNRTSYEQYF; length: 13; D: .; size: .; J: TRBJ2-7; V: TRBV3-1/TRBV3-2
DNA: TGTGCCAGCAGCTTAGTGAGGAGGGCCCATGAAACTGAAGCTTTCTTT; CDR3: CASSLVRRAHETEAFF; length: 16; D: .; size: .; J: TRBJ1-1; V: TRBV13
DNA: TGTGCCTGGAGGGATGACAGGGATCGGGGCTACACCTTC; CDR3: CAWRDDRDRGYTF; length: 13; D: TRBD1; size: few; J: TRBJ1-2; V: TRBV30
DNA: TGTGCCAGCAGCCCTAAAATCGATAGCGGGGGGTACAATGAGCAGTTCTTC; CDR3: CASSPKIDSGGYNEQFF; length: 17; D: TRBD2; size: once; J: TRBJ2-1; V: TRBV7-9
DNA: TGTGCCTGGAGTGTACTAGGAGGCAATCAGCCCCAGCATTTT; CDR3: CAWSVLGGNQPQHF; length: 14; D: .; size: .; J: TRBJ1-5; V: TRBV30
DNA: TGTGCCAGCAGGGCCCCAGGGACTGAAGCTTTCTTT; CDR3: CASRAPGTEAFF; length: 12; D: .; size: .; J: TRBJ1-1; V: TRBV27
DNA: TGTGCCAGCTCACCAATCCACAGGGGCAGCTCTGGAAACACCATATATTTT; CDR3: CASSPIHRGSSGNTIYF; length: 17; D: TRBD1; size: .; J: TRBJ1-3; V: TRBV18
DNA: TGTGCCAGCAGTTATAGTGTGATGCACACTGAAGCTTTCTTT; CDR3: CASSYSVMHTEAFF; length: 14; D: .; size: once; J: TRBJ1-1; V: TRBV6-5
DNA: TGCGCCAGCAGCCCGTACCAAGAGACCCAGTACTTC; CDR3: CASSPYQETQYF; length: 12; D: .; size: .; J: TRBJ2-5; V: TRBV5-1
DNA: TGTGCCAGCAGCTTGGCCACAGGTAGCACAGATACGCAGTATTTT; CDR3: CASSLATGSTDTQYF; length: 15; D: .; size: .; J: TRBJ2-3; V: TRBV5-6
DNA: TGTGCCAGCGGGGGCCCGTTCAGCTATGAGCAGTTCTTC; CDR3: CASGGPFSYEQFF; length: 13; D: .; size: .; J: TRBJ2-1; V: TRBV2
DNA: TGTGCCAGCAGTAGGACAGGGGTGGATGAAAAACTGTTTTTT; CDR3: CASSRTGVDEKLFF; length: 14; D: TRBD1; size: .; J: TRBJ1-4; V: TRBV28
DNA: TGTGCCAGCTCACCAAGACAGGGGAATGAAGCTTTCTTT; CDR3: CASSPRQGNEAFF; length: 13; D: TRBD1; size: .; J: TRBJ1-1; V: TRBV18